This T cell receptor (beta chain) was documented in a study of T cells in Graves' hyperthyroidism and ophthalmopathy. Study results and caveats: A model built on 13 V-J features separated ophthalmopathy from stable hyperthyroidism. The model predicted ophthalmopathy a median roughly 6.3 months before onset.

Germline trimming cut 1 base from V and 3 bases from J; bases unmatched to any gene: 3. CDR3 length equals 16 residues. Germline V lookup: CDR1 MGHRA, CDR2 YSYEKL. In regard to this clonotype: What it binds is unknown.

Using RNA transcripts as the source, TCR beta CDR3 regions were amplified. A set of HTBI primers served as the primers for a first-round RT-PCR of the TCR CDR3. TCRdb analysed the multiplex PCR reads with MiXCR anew, one entry per CDR3 protein. The repertoire has roughly 700,000 distinct CDR3 sequences, approximately 14% of them found once; the top ten carry about a tenth. In making diagnoses, clinical symptoms, serum thyroxine and TRAb, thyroid ultrasound and orbital computed tomography were all used. PBMCs were obtained from under 13 ml fresh peripheral blood. The genes are TRBV4-1 and TRBJ1-4; 9 nucleotides align to TRBD1. This clonotype was sampled from a woman aged 18-29 years with Graves' hyperthyroidism. The sequenced sample was blood. The CDR3 DNA sequence: TGCGCCAGCAGCCAAGGGGACAGGGCCGCTAATGAAAAACTGTTTTTT. Its translation is CASSQGDRAANEKLFF.